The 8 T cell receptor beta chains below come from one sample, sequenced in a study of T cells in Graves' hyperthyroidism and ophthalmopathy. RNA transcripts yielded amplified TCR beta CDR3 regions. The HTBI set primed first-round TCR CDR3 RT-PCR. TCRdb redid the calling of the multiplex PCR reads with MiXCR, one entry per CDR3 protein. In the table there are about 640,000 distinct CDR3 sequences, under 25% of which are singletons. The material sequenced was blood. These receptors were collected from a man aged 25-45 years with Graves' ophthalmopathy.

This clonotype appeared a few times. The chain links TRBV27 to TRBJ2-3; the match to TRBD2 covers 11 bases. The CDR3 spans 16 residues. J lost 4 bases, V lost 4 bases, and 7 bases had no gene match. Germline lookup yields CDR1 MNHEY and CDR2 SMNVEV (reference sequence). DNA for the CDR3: TGTGCCAGCAGTTCCTTAGCGGGAGGGCCGGCAGATACGCAGTATTTT. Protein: CASSSLAGGPADTQYF.

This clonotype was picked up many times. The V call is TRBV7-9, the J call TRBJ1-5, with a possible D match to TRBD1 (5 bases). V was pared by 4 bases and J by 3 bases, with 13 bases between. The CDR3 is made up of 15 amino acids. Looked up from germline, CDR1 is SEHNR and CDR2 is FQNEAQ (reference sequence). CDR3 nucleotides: TGTGCCAGCAGCTCAACTGACAGTCTCAATCAGCCCCAGCATTTT. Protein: CASSSTDSLNQPQHF.

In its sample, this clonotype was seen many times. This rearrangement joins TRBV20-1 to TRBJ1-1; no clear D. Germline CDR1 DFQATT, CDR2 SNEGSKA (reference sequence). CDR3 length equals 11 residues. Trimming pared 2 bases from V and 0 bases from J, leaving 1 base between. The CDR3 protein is CSARLNTEAFF. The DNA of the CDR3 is TGCAGTGCTAGACTGAACACTGAAGCTTTCTTT.

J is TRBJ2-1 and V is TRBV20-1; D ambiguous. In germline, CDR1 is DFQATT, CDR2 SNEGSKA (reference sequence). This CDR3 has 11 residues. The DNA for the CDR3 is TGCAGCGGTGGGCGCAGCAATGAGCAGTTCTTC. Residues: CSGGRSNEQFF.

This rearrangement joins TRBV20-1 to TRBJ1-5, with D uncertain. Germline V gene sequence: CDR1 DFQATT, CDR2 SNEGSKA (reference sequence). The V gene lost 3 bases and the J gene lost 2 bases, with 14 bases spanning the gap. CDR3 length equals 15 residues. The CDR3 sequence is CSARADPDGNQPQHF. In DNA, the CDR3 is TGCAGTGCTAGGGCCGATCCGGACGGCAATCAGCCCCAGCATTTT.

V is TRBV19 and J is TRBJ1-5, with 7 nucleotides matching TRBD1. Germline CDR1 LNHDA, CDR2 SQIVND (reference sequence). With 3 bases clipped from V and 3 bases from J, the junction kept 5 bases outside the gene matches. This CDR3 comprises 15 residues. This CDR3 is CASSMGQFTNQPQHF. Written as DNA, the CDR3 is TGTGCCAGTAGTATGGGACAGTTTACCAATCAGCCCCAGCATTTT. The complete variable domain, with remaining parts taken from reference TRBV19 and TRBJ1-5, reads DGGITQSPKYLFRKEGQNVTLSCEQNLNHDAMYWYRQDPGQGLRLIYYSQIVNDFQKGDIAEGYSVSREKKESFPLTVTSAQKNPTAFYLCASSMGQFTNQPQHFGDGTRLSIL.

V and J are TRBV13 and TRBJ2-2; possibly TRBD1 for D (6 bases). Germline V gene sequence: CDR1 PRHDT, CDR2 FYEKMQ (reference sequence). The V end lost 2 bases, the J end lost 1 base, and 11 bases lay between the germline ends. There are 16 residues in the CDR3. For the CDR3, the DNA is TGTGCCAGCAGCTTACTCTCAGGGGAGAACACCGGGGAGCTGTTTTTT. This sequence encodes CASSLLSGENTGELFF.

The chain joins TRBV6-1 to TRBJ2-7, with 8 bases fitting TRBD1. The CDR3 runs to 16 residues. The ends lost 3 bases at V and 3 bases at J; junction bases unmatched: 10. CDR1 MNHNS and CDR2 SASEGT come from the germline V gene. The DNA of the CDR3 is TGTGCCAGCAGTGATTACGGGACAGGAATTGGCTACGAGCAGTACTTC. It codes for CASSDYGTGIGYEQYF.